Shown below are 24 T cell receptor beta chains from a single sample sequenced in a study of CD8 T cells in ankylosing spondylitis. TCRdb processed the 5' RACE reads anew with MiXCR; each CDR3 protein has one entry. The repertoire holds roughly 150,000 distinct CDR3 sequences, with roughly a third as singletons. Sequenced sample: synovial fluid, either unsorted or a sorted T cell fraction (not recorded which). The receptors were sampled from a male donor with ankylosing spondylitis.

The rearrangement uses TRBV2 and TRBJ1-1; D ambiguous. The CDR3 totals 13 residues. Germline V CDR1 and CDR2: SNHLY, FYNNEI. The V end was cut by 6 bases, the J end by 1 base, with 9 bases between. The CDR3 loop is CASRADGNTEAFF. The CDR3 nucleotides are TGTGCCAGCAGGGCGGACGGGAACACTGAAGCTTTCTTT.

The chain joins TRBV4-2 to TRBJ2-2, with a possible D match to TRBD2 (5 bases). This CDR3 is 15 amino acids long. V lost 1 base and J 2 bases, leaving 8 bases between the germline ends. Per germline, CDR1 LGHNA and CDR2 YNFKEQ. DNA for the CDR3: TGTGCCAGCAGCCAAGTGGACTCTAACACCGGGGAGCTGTTTTTT. Translated, it gives CASSQVDSNTGELFF.

The chain recombines TRBV20-1 with TRBJ2-5; D is uncertain. There are 13 residues in the CDR3. Germline V gene data show CDR1 as DFQATT and CDR2 as SNEGSKA (reference sequence). V shed 2 bases and J shed 7 bases, with 14 bases lying between them. Written as DNA, the CDR3 is TGCAGTGCTAGAAAGGACCCGATCGGGACCCAGTACTTC. Its protein is CSARKDPIGTQYF.

The rearrangement joins TRBV7-2 to TRBJ2-7; 9 bases are a match to TRBD1. This CDR3 has 12 amino acids. Germline V gene sequence: CDR1 SGHTA, CDR2 FQGNSA. The J segment lost 10 bases and the V segment lost 5 bases, leaving 6 bases of the junction unmatched. CDR3: CASSVTGGAQYF. CDR3 DNA sequence: TGTGCCAGCAGCGTCACAGGGGGCGCCCAGTACTTC.

The chain has TRBV20-1 and TRBJ2-5; 7 bases align to TRBD2. The V gene end was trimmed by 0 bases and the J gene end by 3 bases; junction bases not matched to a gene: 7. The length of the CDR3 is 15 residues. Germline V gene data show CDR1 as DFQATT and CDR2 as SNEGSKA (reference sequence). DNA for the CDR3: TGCAGTGCTAGAGATTGGGCGGGAGTAGAAGAGACCCAGTACTTC. Its translation: CSARDWAGVEETQYF.

The chain is built from TRBV20-1 and TRBJ2-7; 8 bases line up with TRBD1. The CDR3 contains 12 residues. V lost 3 bases, J lost 9 bases, and 7 bases stayed unmatched. Germline CDR1 is DFQATT and CDR2 is SNEGSKA (reference sequence). The DNA for the CDR3 is TGCAGTGCTAGGGAATCAGGGGGCGCGCAGTACTTC. Translating gives CSARESGGAQYF.

A few counts support this clonotype. The chain recombines TRBV6-5 with TRBJ1-2, with a weak D call TRBD1 (5 bases). V lost 0 bases and J lost 14, with 13 bases in between. From germline, CDR1 is MNHEY and CDR2 SVGAGI. This CDR3 region has 12 residues. CDR3 coding DNA: TGTGCCAGCAGTTACTCCGGGGGTAGAGGAACCTTC. This encodes CASSYSGGRGTF.

The V call is TRBV11-3, the J call TRBJ2-1; D is uncertain. Looked up from germline, CDR1 is SGHNT and CDR2 is YENEEA. CDR3 length: 14 amino acids. V gave up 1 base and J gave up 6 bases, with 10 bases separating them. The CDR3: CASSLVSYPNEQFF. In nucleotides, the CDR3 is TGTGCCAGCAGCTTAGTTTCCTACCCCAATGAGCAGTTCTTC. The whole variable domain, remainder taken from reference TRBV11-3 and TRBJ2-1, is EAGVVQSPRYKIIEKKQPVAFWCNPISGHNTLYWYLQNLGQGPELLIRYENEEAVDDSQLPKDRFSAERLKGVDSTLKIQPAELGDSAVYLCASSLVSYPNEQFFGPGTRLTVL.

Worth noting for this clonotype: Since the CDR3 does not end with the conserved phenylalanine or tryptophan, this likely comes from a read error. The limits of the CDR3 on the DNA are not certain, so only TCRdb's listed CDR3 is given. The V call is TRBV20-1, the J call TRBJ2-3; TRBD1 is the table's D call, not checked against the DNA. Germline values: CDR1 DFQATT, CDR2 SNEGSKA (reference sequence). Ends included, the CDR3 has 10 residues. CDR3 in amino acids: CSASDPGQPL.

The sample holds many counts of this clonotype. V is TRBV28 and J is TRBJ2-1, with D uncertain. Trimming removed 3 bases from V and 6 bases from J, with 18 bases in between. CDR1 is MDHEN, CDR2 SYDVKM, per germline. The CDR3 runs to 16 residues. The CDR3 nucleotides are TGTGCCAGCAGTTTTCTTGGAAGCTCTCCCGTCAATGAGCAGTTCTTC. This encodes CASSFLGSSPVNEQFF.

The V call is TRBV27, the J call TRBJ2-1, with D possibly matching TRBD2 (6 bases). The germline gives CDR1 MNHEY, CDR2 SMNVEV (reference sequence). Between the trimmed V and J ends, which lost 3 bases and 9 bases, there was a span of 21 bases. This CDR3 region has 16 residues. The CDR3 region is CASSFDAGTPVSEQFF. The CDR3 region has the DNA TGTGCCAGCAGTTTTGATGCGGGGACCCCGGTGAGTGAGCAGTTCTTC.

This chain connects TRBV4-1 to TRBJ1-1, with 7 bases that match TRBD1. The ends lost 2 bases at V and 4 bases at J; junction bases unmatched: 7. Germline V gene lookup returns CDR1 MGHRA and CDR2 YSYEKL. This CDR3 spans 15 amino acids. CDR3 in DNA: TGCGCCAGCAGCCAATTCGACAGGGACGGCACTGAAGCTTTCTTT. Protein sequence: CASSQFDRDGTEAFF.

In its sample, this clonotype was seen a few times. The rearrangement links TRBV5-1 to TRBJ2-3; 9 nucleotides line up with TRBD2. The junction had 9 bases not matched to a gene; V was cut back by 4 bases and J by 6 bases. The CDR3 loop spans 15 amino acids. The V gene's germline CDR1 is SGHRS and CDR2 YFSETQ. The CDR3 DNA is TGCGCCAGCAGCCGACTCCTAGCGGGGTTGGATACGCAGTATTTT. Its translation: CASSRLLAGLDTQYF.

Only a few counts were recorded for this clonotype. The rearrangement uses TRBV2 and TRBJ2-1, with 10 bases lining up with TRBD2. CDR1 is SNHLY and CDR2 is FYNNEI in the germline V gene. Germline trimming cut 9 bases from V and 8 bases from J; bases unmatched to any gene: 7. The CDR3 runs to 13 residues. CDR3 amino acids: CARGLANGDEQFF. The CDR3 DNA reads TGTGCCAGGGGACTAGCGAATGGCGATGAGCAGTTCTTC.

This clonotype occurred many times. The chain couples TRBV15 to TRBJ2-1; D gene uncertain. Germline CDR1 reads LNHNV; CDR2 reads YYDKDF (reference sequence). Trimming stripped 0 bases from V and 2 bases from J, with 14 bases between. The CDR3 is 17 residues long. The CDR3 coding sequence is TGTGCCACCAGCAGAGAGGGGTGGGGATCCCCCTACAATGAGCAGTTCTTC. Protein sequence: CATSREGWGSPYNEQFF.

J is TRBJ2-1 and V is TRBV20-1; a weak D match, TRBD2 (7 bases). Germline values: CDR1 DFQATT, CDR2 SNEGSKA (reference sequence). Trimming left V 6 bases short and J 7 bases short, with 13 bases between. The CDR3 sequence is 12 residues long. CDR3 amino acids: CSARGLRNEQFF. CDR3 nucleotide sequence: TGCAGTGCCAGGGGACTAAGGAATGAGCAGTTCTTC.

The chain employs TRBV2 and TRBJ1-1, with D unresolved. Trimming left V 2 bases short and J 1 base short, with 8 bases between. CDR1 is SNHLY and CDR2 is FYNNEI in the germline V gene. This CDR3 contains 14 residues. The CDR3 region has the DNA TGTGCCAGCAGTGAAAGGCGGACGAACACTGAAGCTTTCTTT. Its protein product is CASSERRTNTEAFF.

This clonotype was counted many times. The chain couples TRBV6-1 to TRBJ1-1; no reliable D call. CDR1 MNHNS and CDR2 SASEGT come from the germline V gene. V was shortened by 6 bases and J by 1 base, with 18 bases between the two germline ends. The CDR3 extends over 16 amino acids. The CDR3: CASRERLSVGNTEAFF. DNA for the CDR3: TGTGCCAGCAGGGAGAGGTTGTCAGTGGGGAACACTGAAGCTTTCTTT.

This clonotype was found a few times. The J gene is TRBJ2-3, the V gene TRBV7-2; 16 bases align to TRBD2. The CDR3 spans 22 residues. Trimming at V came to 5 bases and at J to 5 bases, leaving 22 bases not matched to a gene. In germline, CDR1 is SGHTA, CDR2 FQGNSA. CDR3 in amino acids: CASSTSGTTGLAGGRSKDTQYF. The CDR3 nucleotides read TGTGCCAGCAGCACGTCCGGGACGACGGGACTAGCGGGGGGGCGTAGTAAAGATACGCAGTATTTT.

Ten or more counts support this clonotype. The chain is built from TRBV3-1 and TRBJ2-7, with 8 bases identical to TRBD2. The CDR3 covers 15 residues. CDR1 LGHDT and CDR2 YNNKEL come from the germline V gene (reference sequence). The ends lost 8 bases at V and 6 bases at J; junction bases unmatched: 15. CDR3 amino acids: CASPGGGGCLGEQYF. CDR3 coding DNA: TGTGCCAGCCCCGGGGGGGGCGGTTGTTTAGGCGAGCAGTACTTC.

The chain recombines TRBV20-1 with TRBJ1-1, with 10 bases matching TRBD1. The CDR3 covers 16 residues. Germline V gives CDR1 DFQATT, CDR2 SNEGSKA (reference sequence). V trimming: 5 bases; J trimming: 0 bases; junction bases outside the gene matches: 9. The CDR3 spells CSASRQGAVMNTEAFF. CDR3 nucleotide sequence: TGCAGTGCTTCCCGACAGGGGGCGGTCATGAACACTGAAGCTTTCTTT.

In this sample, this clonotype turned up many times. The rearrangement uses TRBV7-2 and TRBJ2-7; D uncertain. Germline V gene sequence: CDR1 SGHTA, CDR2 FQGNSA. V was trimmed by 2 bases and J by 1 base, leaving 9 bases between them. This CDR3 region has 14 residues. The CDR3 nucleotides are TGTGCCAGCAGCTTACAGACAAGTTCCTACGAGCAGTACTTC. Its translation is CASSLQTSSYEQYF.

This chain joins TRBV5-8 and TRBJ1-3, with D uncertain. Deletions cut 6 bases from V and 0 bases from J, with 16 bases between. The CDR3 loop spans 16 amino acids. Germline lookup yields CDR1 SGHTS and CDR2 YDEGEE. The CDR3 reads CASIRARPGSGNTIYF. The CDR3 nucleotides are TGTGCCAGCATCCGAGCCCGGCCGGGCTCTGGAAACACCATATATTTT.

This CDR3 reads CASSRVAGGMNPTQYF. In DNA, the CDR3 is TGTGCCAGCAGCCGAGTAGCGGGAGGGATGAATCCGACCCAGTACTTC. The chain uses TRBV3-1 and TRBJ2-5; TRBD2 agrees at 11 bases. V was clipped by 4 bases and J by 7 bases; unmatched bases: 11. This CDR3 is built from 16 residues. The germline gives CDR1 LGHDT, CDR2 YNNKEL (reference sequence).